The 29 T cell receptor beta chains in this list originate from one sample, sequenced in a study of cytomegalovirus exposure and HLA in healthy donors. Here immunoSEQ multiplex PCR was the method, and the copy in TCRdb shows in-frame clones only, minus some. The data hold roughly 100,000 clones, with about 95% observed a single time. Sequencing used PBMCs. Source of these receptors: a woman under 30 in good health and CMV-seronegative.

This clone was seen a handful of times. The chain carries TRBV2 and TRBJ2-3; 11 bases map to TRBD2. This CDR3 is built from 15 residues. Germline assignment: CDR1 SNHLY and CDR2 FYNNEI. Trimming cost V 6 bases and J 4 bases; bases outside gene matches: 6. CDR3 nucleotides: TGTGCCAGCAGACGACTAGCGGGGTCGGCAGATACGCAGTATTTT. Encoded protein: CASRRLAGSADTQYF.

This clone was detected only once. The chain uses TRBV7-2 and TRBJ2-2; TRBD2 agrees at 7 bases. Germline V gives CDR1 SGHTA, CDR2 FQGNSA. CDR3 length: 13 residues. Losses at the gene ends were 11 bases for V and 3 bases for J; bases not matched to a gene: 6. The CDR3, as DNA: TGTGCCCGACCGGGACTATACACCGGGGAGCTGTTTTTT. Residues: CARPGLYTGELFF.

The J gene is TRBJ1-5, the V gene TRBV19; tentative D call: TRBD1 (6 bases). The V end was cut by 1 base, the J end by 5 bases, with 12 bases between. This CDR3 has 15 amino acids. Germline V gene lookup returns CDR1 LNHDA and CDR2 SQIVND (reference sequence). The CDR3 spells CASSIGSRGYQPQHF. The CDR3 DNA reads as TGTGCCAGTAGTATAGGTAGCAGGGGATATCAGCCCCAGCATTTT.

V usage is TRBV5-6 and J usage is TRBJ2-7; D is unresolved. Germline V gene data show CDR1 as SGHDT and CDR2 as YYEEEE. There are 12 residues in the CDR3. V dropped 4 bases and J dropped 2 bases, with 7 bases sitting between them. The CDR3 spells CASSERPYEQYF. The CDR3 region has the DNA TGTGCCAGCAGCGAGCGCCCCTACGAGCAGTACTTC.

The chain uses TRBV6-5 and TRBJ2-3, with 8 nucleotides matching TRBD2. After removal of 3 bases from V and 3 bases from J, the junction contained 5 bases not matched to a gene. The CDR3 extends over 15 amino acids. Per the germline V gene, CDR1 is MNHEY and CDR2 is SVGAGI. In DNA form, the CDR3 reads TGTGCCAGCAGTTATGGTAGCGGGGAAACAGATACGCAGTATTTT. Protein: CASSYGSGETDTQYF.

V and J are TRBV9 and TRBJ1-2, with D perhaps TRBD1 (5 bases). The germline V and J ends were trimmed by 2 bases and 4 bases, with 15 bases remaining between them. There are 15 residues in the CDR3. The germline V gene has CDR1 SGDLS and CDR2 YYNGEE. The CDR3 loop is CASSVQGSGGYGYTF. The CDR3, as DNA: TGTGCCAGCAGCGTGCAGGGCTCCGGCGGCTATGGCTACACCTTC.

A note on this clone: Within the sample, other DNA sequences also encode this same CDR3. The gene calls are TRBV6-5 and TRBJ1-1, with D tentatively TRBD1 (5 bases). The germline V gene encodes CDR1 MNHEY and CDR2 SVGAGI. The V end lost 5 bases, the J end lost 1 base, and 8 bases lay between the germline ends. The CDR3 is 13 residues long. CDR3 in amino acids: CASSRTGNTEAFF. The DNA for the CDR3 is TGTGCCAGCAGTAGAACAGGGAACACTGAAGCTTTCTTT.

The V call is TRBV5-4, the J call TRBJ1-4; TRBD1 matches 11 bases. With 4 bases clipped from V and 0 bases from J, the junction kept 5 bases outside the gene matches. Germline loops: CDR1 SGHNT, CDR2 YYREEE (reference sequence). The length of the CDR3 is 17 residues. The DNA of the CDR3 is TGTGCCAGCAGCCCCCGGGACAGGGGGACAACTAATGAAAAACTGTTTTTT. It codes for CASSPRDRGTTNEKLFF.

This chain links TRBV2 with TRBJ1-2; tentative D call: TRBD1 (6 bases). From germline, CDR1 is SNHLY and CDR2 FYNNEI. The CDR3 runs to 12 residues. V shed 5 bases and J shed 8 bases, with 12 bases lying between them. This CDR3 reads CASSPAGVGYTF. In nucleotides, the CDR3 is TGTGCCAGCAGTCCCGCAGGGGTCGGCTACACCTTC.

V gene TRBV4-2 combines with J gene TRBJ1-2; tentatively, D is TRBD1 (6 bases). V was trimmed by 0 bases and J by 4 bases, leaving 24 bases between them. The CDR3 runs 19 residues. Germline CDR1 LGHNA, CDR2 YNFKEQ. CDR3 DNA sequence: TGTGCCAGCAGCCAAGACAGGGGAACCCAAGCCAACTTTGGCTATGGCTACACCTTC. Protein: CASSQDRGTQANFGYGYTF.

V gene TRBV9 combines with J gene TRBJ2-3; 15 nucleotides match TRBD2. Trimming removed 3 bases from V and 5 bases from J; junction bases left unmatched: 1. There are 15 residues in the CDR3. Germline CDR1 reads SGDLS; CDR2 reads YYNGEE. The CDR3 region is CASSAGLAGGDTQYF. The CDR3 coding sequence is TGTGCCAGCAGCGCGGGACTAGCGGGAGGAGATACGCAGTATTTT. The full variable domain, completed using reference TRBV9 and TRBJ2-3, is DSGVTQTPKHLITATGQRVTLRCSPRSGDLSVYWYQQSLDQGLQFLIQYYNGEERAKGNILERFSAQQFPDLHSELNLSSLELGDSALYFCASSAGLAGGDTQYFGPGTRLTVL.

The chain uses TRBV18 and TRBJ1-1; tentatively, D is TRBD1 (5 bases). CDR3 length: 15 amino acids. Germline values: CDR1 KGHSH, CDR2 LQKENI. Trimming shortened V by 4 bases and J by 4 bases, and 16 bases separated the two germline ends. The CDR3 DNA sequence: TGTGCCAGCTCACTGACGGGGGTCACGAGCACTGAAGCTTTCTTT. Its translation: CASSLTGVTSTEAFF. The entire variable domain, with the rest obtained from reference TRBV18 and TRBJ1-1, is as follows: NAGVMQNPRHLVRRRGQEARLRCSPMKGHSHVYWYRQLPEEGLKFMVYLQKENIIDESGMPKERFSAEFPKEGPSILRIQQVVRGDSAAYFCASSLTGVTSTEAFFGQGTRLTVV.

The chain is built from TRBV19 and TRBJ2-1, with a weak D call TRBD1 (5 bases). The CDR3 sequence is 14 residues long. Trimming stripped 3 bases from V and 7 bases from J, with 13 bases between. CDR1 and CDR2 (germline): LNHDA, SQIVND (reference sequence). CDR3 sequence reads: CASSMFRVGNEQFF. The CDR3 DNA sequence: TGTGCCAGTAGTATGTTCAGGGTAGGGAATGAGCAGTTCTTC.

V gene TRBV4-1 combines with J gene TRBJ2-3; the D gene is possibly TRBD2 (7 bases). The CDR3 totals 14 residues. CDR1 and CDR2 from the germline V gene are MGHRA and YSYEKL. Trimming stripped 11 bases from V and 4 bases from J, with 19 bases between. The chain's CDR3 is CAGRGGGMSDTQYF. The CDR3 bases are TGCGCCGGGAGAGGGGGGGGAATGTCAGATACGCAGTATTTT.

This CDR3 reads CASSLFPGTVENIQYF. CDR3 sequence (DNA): TGTGCCAGCAGTTTATTTCCCGGGACAGTAGAAAACATTCAGTACTTC. This chain connects TRBV27 to TRBJ2-4; 7 nucleotides align to TRBD1. In germline, CDR1 is MNHEY, CDR2 SMNVEV (reference sequence). The V gene end was trimmed by 1 base and the J gene end by 5 bases; junction bases not matched to a gene: 8. The CDR3 spans 16 residues.

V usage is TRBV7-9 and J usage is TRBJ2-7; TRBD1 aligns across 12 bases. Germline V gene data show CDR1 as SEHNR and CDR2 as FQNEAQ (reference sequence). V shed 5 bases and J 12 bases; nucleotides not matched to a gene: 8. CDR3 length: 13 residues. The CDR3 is CASSPRDRGPAYF. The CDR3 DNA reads TGTGCCAGCAGCCCCCGGGACAGGGGGCCTGCGTACTTC.

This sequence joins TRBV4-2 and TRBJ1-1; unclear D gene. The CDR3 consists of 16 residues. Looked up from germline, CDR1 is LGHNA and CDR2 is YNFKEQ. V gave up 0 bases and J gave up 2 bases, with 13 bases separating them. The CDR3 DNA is TGTGCCAGCAGCCAAGAATTAAGGAGCCAAAACACTGAAGCTTTCTTT. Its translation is CASSQELRSQNTEAFF.

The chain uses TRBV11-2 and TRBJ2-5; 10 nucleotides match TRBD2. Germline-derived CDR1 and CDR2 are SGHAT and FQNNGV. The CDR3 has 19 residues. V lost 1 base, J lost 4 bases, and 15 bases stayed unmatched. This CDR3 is CASSLVGGELAGSGETQYF. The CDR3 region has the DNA TGTGCCAGCAGCTTAGTAGGGGGGGAACTAGCGGGGAGCGGAGAGACCCAGTACTTC.

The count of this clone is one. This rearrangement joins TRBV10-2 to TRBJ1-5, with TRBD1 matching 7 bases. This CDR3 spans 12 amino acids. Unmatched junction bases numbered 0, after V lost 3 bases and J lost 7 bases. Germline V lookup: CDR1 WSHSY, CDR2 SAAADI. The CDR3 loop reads CASSEQGQPQHF. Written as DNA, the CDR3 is TGCGCCAGCAGTGAACAGGGGCAGCCCCAGCATTTT.

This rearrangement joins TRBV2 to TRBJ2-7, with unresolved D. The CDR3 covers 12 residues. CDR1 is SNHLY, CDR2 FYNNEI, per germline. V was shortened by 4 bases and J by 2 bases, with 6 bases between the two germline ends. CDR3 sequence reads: CASSGLTYEQYF. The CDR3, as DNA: TGTGCCAGCAGTGGGCTTACCTACGAGCAGTACTTC.

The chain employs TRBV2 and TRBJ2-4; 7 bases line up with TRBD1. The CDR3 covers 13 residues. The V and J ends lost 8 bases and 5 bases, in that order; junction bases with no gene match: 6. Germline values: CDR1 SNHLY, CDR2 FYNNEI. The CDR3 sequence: CASAPDRENIQYF. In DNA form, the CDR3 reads TGTGCCAGCGCCCCAGACAGGGAAAACATTCAGTACTTC.

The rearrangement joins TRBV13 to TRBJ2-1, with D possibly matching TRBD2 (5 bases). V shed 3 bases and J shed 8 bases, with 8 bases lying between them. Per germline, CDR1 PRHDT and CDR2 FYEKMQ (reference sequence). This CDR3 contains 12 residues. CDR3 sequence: CASSFERDEQFF. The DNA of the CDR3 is TGTGCCAGCAGCTTTGAGAGGGATGAGCAGTTCTTC. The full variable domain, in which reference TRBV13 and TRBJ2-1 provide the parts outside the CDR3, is AAGVIQSPRHLIKEKRETATLKCYPIPRHDTVYWYQQGPGQDPQFLISFYEKMQSDKGSIPDRFSAQQFSDYHSELNMSSLELGDSALYFCASSFERDEQFFGPGTRLTVL.

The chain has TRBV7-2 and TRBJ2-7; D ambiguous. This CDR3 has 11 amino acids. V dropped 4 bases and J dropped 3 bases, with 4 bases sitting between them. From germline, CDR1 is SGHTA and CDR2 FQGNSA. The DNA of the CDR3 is TGTGCCAGCAGCTCTTACTACGAGCAGTACTTC. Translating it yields CASSSYYEQYF.

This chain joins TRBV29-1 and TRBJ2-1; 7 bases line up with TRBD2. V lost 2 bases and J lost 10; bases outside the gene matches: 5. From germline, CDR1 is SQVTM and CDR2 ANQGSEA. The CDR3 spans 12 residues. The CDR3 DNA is TGCAGCGTTGAACTAGCGGACTACGAGCAGTTCTTC. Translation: CSVELADYEQFF.

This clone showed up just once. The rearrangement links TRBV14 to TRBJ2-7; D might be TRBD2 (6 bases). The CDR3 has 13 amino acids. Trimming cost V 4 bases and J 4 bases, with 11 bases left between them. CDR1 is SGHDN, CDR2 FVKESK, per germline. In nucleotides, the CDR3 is TGTGCCAGCAGCCTCGTCCGGGGGTACGAGCAGTACTTC. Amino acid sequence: CASSLVRGYEQYF. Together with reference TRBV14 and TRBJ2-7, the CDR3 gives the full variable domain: EAGVTQFPSHSVIEKGQTVTLRCDPISGHDNLYWYRRVMGKEIKFLLHFVKESKQDESGMPNNRFLAERTGGTYSTLKVQPAELEDSGVYFCASSLVRGYEQYFGPGTRLTVT.

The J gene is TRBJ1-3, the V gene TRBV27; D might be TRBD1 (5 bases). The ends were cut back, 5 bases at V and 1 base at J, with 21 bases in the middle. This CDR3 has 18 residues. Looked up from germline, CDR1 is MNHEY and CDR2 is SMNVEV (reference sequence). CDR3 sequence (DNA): TGTGCCAGCAGTCTCGAACCCCCATTGGAGGGGTCTGGAAACACCATATATTTT. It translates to CASSLEPPLEGSGNTIYF.

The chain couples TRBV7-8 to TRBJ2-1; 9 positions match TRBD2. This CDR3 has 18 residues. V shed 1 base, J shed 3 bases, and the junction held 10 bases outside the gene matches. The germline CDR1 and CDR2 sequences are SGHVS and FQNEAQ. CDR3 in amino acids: CASSLGRLAGSFYNEQFF. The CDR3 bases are TGTGCCAGCAGCTTAGGGAGGCTAGCGGGGTCGTTCTACAATGAGCAGTTCTTC.

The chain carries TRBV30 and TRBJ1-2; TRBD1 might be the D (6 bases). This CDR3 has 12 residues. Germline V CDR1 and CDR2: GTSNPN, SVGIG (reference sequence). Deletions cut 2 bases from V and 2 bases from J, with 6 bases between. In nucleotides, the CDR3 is TGTGCCTGGAGTAGGGGGAACTATGGCTACACCTTC. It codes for CAWSRGNYGYTF.

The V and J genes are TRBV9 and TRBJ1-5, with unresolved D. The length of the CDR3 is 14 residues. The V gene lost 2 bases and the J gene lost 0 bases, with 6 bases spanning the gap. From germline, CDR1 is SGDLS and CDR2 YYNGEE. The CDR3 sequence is CASSVSYSNQPQHF. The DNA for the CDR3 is TGTGCCAGCAGCGTCTCGTATAGCAATCAGCCCCAGCATTTT.